This T cell receptor beta chain is drawn from a study of T-cell reconstitution after alpha-beta-depleted transplantation in children. Study outcomes and limitations: Among T cells one year after transplant, newly produced cells accounted for most counts and diversity. Two months or so post-transplant, alpha-beta T cells reportedly derived from several hundred expanded graft clones. It was surviving recipient T cells and thymic progenitors that gave some patients high TCRbeta diversity at day 60.

Library preparation (for TCRbeta) was performed with unique molecular identifiers. TCRdb re-analysed the PCR reads in MiXCR, keeping a single row per CDR3 protein. This sample has 84,000 or so distinct CDR3 sequences, with 15% to 17% found just once. This clonotype was detected only a few times. Its antigen is not identified. V dropped 5 bases and J dropped 4 bases, with 15 bases sitting between them. Germline V gene sequence: CDR1 SGDLS, CDR2 YYNGEE. The CDR3 contains 14 residues. This receptor was taken from a male patient aged 2-10 years who had a stem cell transplant for acute lymphoblastic leukemia, so the T cells may come from the graft donor. This specimen was PBMCs, mostly from graft donor cells, taken 180 days after TCRalphabeta/CD19-depleted stem cell transplant. V gene TRBV9 combines with J gene TRBJ1-1, with a possible D match to TRBD1 (5 bases). The CDR3 DNA reads TGTGCCAGCAGTAACCCAGCTAGGGGCACTGAAGCTTTCTTT. It codes for CASSNPARGTEAFF.